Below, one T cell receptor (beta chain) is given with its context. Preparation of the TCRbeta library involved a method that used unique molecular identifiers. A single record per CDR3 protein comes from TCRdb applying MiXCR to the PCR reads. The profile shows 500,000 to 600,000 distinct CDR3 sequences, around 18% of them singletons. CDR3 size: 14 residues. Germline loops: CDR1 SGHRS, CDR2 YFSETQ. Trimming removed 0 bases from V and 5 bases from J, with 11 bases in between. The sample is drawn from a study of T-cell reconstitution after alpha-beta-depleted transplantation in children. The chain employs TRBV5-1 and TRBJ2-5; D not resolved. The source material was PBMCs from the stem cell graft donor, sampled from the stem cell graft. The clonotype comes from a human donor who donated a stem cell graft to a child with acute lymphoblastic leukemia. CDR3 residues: CASSLELRGETQYF. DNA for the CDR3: TGCGCCAGCAGCTTGGAGTTGCGTGGGGAGACCCAGTACTTC.